This T cell receptor beta chain was captured by sequencing in a study of blood T cell repertoires in COVID-19. Study information: Researchers got acute and convalescent COVID-19 samples from the United States, Italy and Spain. T cells, B-cell-depleted T cells, or PBMCs supplied cDNA or gDNA.

The Seattle patients joined while their infection was active and were tracked longitudinally afterward. Under the authors' procedure: Reference gene primer amplification gave estimated nucleated cell counts. Clones were read by immunoSEQ multiplex PCR, and TCRdb kept only the in-frame ones, dropping some. From that table come the V and J calls and clone size; the DNA was used to work out D and trimming. The table has more than 200,000 clones, around four fifths seen once. This TCR was recovered from a woman of 80 years or more with COVID-19, enrolled during active disease. The sequencing sample was made of peripheral blood.

CDR3 region: CASSDNYSNQPQHF. CDR3 coding DNA: TGTGCCAGCAGTGATAATTACAGTAATCAGCCCCAGCATTTT. The chain links TRBV6-1 to TRBJ1-5, with D unclear. CDR1 is MNHNS and CDR2 is SASEGT in the germline V gene. This CDR3 comprises 14 residues. Trimming took 3 bases from V and 4 from J, leaving 10 bases between them.